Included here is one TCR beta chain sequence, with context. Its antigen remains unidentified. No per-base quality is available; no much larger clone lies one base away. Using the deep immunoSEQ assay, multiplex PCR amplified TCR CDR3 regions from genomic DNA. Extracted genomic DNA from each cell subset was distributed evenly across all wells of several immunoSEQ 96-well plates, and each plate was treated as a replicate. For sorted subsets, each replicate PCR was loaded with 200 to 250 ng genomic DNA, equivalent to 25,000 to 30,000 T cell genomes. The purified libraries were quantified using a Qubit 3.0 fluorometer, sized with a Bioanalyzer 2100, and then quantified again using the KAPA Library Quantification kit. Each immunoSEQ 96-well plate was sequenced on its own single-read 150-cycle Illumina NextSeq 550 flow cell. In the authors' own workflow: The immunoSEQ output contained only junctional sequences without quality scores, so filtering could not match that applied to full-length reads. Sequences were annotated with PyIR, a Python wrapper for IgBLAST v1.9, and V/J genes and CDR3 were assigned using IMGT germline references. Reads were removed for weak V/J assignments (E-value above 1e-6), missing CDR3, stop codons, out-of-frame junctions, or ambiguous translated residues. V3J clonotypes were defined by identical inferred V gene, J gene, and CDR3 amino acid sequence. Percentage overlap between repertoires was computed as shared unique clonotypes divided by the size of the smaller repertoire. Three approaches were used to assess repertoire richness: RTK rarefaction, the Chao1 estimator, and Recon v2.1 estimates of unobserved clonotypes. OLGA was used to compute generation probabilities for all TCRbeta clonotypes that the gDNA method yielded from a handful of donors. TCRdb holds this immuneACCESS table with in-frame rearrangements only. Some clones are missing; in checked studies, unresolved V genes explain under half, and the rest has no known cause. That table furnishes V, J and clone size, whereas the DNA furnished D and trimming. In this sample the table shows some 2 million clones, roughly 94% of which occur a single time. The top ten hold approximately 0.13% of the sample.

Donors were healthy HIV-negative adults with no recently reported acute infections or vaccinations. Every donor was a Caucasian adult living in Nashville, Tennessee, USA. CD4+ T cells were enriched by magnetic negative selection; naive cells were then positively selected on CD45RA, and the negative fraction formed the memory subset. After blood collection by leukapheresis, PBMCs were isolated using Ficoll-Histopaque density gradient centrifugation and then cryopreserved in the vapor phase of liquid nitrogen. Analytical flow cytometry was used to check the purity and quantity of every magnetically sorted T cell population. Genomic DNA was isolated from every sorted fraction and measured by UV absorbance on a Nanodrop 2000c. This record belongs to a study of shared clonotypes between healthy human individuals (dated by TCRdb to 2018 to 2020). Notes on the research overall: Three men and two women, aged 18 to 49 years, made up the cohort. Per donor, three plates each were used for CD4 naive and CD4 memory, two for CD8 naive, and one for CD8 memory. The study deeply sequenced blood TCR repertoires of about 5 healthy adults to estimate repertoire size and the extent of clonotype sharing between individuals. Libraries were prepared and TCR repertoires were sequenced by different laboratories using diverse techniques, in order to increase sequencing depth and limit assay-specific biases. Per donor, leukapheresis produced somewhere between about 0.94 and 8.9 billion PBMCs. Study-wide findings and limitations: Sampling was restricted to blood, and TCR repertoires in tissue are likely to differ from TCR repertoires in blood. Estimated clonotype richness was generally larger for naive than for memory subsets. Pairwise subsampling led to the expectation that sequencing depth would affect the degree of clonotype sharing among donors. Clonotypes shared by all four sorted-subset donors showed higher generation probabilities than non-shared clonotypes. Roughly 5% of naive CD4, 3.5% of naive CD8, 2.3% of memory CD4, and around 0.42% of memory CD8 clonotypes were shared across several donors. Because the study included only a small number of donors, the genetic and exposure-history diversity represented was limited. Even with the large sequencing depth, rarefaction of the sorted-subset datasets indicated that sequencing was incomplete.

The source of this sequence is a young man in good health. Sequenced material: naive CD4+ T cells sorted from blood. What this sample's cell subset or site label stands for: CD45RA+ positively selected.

The DNA sequence follows: TGTGCCAGTAGCGGCCGGACAGGAAAGAAAAAACTGTTTTTT. It translates as CASSGRTGKKKLFF. The V gene is TRBV19 and the J gene is TRBJ1-4, with 7 bases in between that match TRBD1. V is pruned by 6 bases and J by 9 bases, leaving 10 bases of the junction without a gene match. From the germline V gene (reference sequence), CDR1 is LNHDA and CDR2 is SQIVND. The CDR3 measures 14 amino acids from cysteine to phenylalanine. The retained sequence is limited to the CDR3, 42 bases, with the frame set at the first base. The entire variable domain, with the stretches around the CDR3 drawn from the reference TRBV19 and TRBJ1-4 proteins, is DGGITQSPKYLFRKEGQNVTLSCEQNLNHDAMYWYRQDPGQGLRLIYYSQIVNDFQKGDIAEGYSVSREKKESFPLTVTSAQKNPTAFYLCASSGRTGKKKLFFGSGTQLSVL.